The clone carrying this TCR beta chain has just a few counts. Its target is unknown. The treatment: roughly 10-day PBMC culture with coronavirus spike peptide pools or control peptides (ViraFEST assay). ViraFEST sequenced TCRs after peptide-pool expansion of antigen-specific T cells. The Oncomine TCR Beta short-read assay sequenced DNA from cultured CD4+ T cells. TCRdb fed the PCR reads into MiXCR, producing one record per CDR3 protein. The sample consists of 13,000 to 15,000 distinct CDR3 sequences, around 48% of them appearing once. Trimming cost V 2 bases and J 0 bases, with 12 bases left between them. The CDR3 extends over 16 amino acids. Per the germline V gene, CDR1 is SGHTA and CDR2 is FQGNSA. The sample is drawn from a study of vaccination and CD4 T cells after COVID-19.

Material for sequencing was CD4+ T cells from blood, cultured in vitro. The TCR sequence derives from a human donor who had recovered from COVID-19. The chain couples TRBV7-2 to TRBJ2-3, with a tentative D call TRBD2 (5 bases). The chain's CDR3 is CASSLSPGFSTDTQYF. The CDR3 DNA reads as TGTGCCAGCAGCTTAAGTCCGGGATTTAGCACAGATACGCAGTATTTT.